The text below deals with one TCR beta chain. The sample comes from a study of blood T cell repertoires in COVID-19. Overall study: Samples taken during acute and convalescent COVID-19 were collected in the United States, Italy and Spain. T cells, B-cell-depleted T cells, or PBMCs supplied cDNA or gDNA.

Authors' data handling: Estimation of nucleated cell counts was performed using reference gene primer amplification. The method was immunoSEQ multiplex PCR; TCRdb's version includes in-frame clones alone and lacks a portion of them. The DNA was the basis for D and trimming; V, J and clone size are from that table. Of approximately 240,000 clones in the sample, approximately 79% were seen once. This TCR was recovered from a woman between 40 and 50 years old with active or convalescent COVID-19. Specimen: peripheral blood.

CDR3 amino acids: CASSSGTGGFQAFF. CDR3 in DNA: TGTGCCAGCAGCTCAGGGACAGGAGGGTTTCAAGCTTTCTTT. The chain has TRBV11-2 and TRBJ1-1; 8 bases fit TRBD1. V gave up 4 bases and J gave up 9 bases; unmatched junction bases: 10. Germline CDR1 and CDR2: SGHAT and FQNNGV. CDR3 size: 14 residues.